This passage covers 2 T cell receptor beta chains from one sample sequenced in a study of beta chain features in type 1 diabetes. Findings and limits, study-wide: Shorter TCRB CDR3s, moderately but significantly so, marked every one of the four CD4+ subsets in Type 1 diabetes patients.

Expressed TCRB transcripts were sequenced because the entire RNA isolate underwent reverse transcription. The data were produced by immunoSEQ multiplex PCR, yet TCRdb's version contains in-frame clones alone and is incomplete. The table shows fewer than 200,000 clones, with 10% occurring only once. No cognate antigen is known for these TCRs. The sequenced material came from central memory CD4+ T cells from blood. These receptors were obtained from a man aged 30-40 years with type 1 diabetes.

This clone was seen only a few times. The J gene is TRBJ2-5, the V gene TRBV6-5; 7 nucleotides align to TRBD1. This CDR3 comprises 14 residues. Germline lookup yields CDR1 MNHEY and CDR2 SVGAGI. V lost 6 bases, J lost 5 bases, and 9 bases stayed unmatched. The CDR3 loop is CASRETGSGETQYF. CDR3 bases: TGTGCCAGCAGGGAGACAGGGTCCGGGGAGACCCAGTACTTC.

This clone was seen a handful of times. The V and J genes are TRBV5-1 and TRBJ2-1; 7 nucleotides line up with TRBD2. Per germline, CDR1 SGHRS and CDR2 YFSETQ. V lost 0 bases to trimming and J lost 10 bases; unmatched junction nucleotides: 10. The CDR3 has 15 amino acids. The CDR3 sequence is CASSLASSGVGEQFF. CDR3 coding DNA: TGCGCCAGCAGCTTGGCCTCTAGCGGAGTGGGGGAGCAGTTCTTC.